A single sample gave rise to the 20 T cell receptor beta chains below, sequenced in a study of blood T cells in healthy people across ages. The use of a sample-barcoded 5' primer and a J-beta primer mix characterized a second PCR of about 6 to 11 cycles. TCRdb re-called the 5' RACE reads through MiXCR, storing one row per CDR3 protein. The table lists about 1,000,000 distinct CDR3 sequences, 40% to 50% of them singletons. Sequenced input: blood. The receptors shown here come from a woman aged 55 to 70 in good health.

The chain has TRBV5-1 and TRBJ1-2; 9 bases map to TRBD1. CDR1 SGHRS and CDR2 YFSETQ come from the germline V gene. CDR3 length: 14 amino acids. V dropped 7 bases and J dropped 2; count of bases not matched to a gene: 6. CDR3: CASGPGQGNYGYTF. As DNA, the CDR3 is TGCGCCAGCGGCCCGGGACAGGGCAACTATGGCTACACCTTC.

This clonotype was found a few times. This sequence joins TRBV24-1 and TRBJ2-5, with 8 bases fitting TRBD1. Trimming cost V 3 bases and J 11 bases; bases outside gene matches: 13. CDR1 KGHDR and CDR2 SFDVKD come from the germline V gene. The CDR3 sequence is 15 residues long. For the CDR3, the DNA is TGTGCCACCAGTGATATAGGACAGGGTAGCAATGAGCAGTACTTC. Translation: CATSDIGQGSNEQYF.

This clonotype has just one count. This chain links TRBV20-1 with TRBJ1-2, with TRBD1 identical over 9 bases. CDR3 length: 14 amino acids. Trimming removed 3 bases from V and 7 bases from J; junction bases left unmatched: 9. The germline V gene encodes CDR1 DFQATT and CDR2 SNEGSKA (reference sequence). CDR3 in DNA: TGCAGTGCTAGCCAAGACAGGGGGGTTGGTGGCTACACCTTC. Translating gives CSASQDRGVGGYTF.

This clonotype has only a few counts. The CDR3 spells CASSLDPGNEKLFF. CDR3 nucleotide sequence: TGCGCCAGCAGCTTGGACCCGGGGAATGAAAAACTGTTTTTT. This chain joins TRBV5-1 and TRBJ1-4; the D is unclear. Germline V CDR1 and CDR2: SGHRS, YFSETQ. The ends were cut back, 0 bases at V and 5 bases at J, with 8 bases in the middle. The CDR3 length is 14 residues.

The chain employs TRBV27 and TRBJ1-6, with D uncertain. V dropped 6 bases and J dropped 0 bases, with 9 bases sitting between them. The V gene's germline CDR1 is MNHEY and CDR2 SMNVEV (reference sequence). The CDR3 is 15 residues long. CDR3 in DNA: TGTGCCAGCAGCCGGATTAGCTCCTATAATTCACCCCTCCACTTT. The encoded protein is CASSRISSYNSPLHF.

In this sample, this clonotype turned up a few times. The chain recombines TRBV6-6 with TRBJ2-1; D unresolved. The length of the CDR3 is 14 residues. Germline V gene data show CDR1 as MNHNY and CDR2 as SVGAGI (reference sequence). V was trimmed by 2 bases and J by 2 bases, leaving 7 bases between them. The CDR3 is CASSYPRTYNEQFF. CDR3 in DNA: TGTGCCAGCAGTTACCCGCGAACCTACAATGAGCAGTTCTTC.

V is TRBV25-1 and J is TRBJ2-7, with D unresolved. From germline, CDR1 is MGHDK and CDR2 SYGVNS. V was shortened by 3 bases and J by 1 base, with 10 bases between the two germline ends. The CDR3 consists of 14 residues. CDR3 sequence: CASSEGRRSYEQYF. As DNA, the CDR3 is TGTGCCAGCAGTGAGGGCAGAAGATCCTACGAGCAGTACTTC.

This clonotype has just one count. This chain joins TRBV9 and TRBJ2-1; 8 nucleotides align to TRBD2. This CDR3 comprises 15 residues. V shed 6 bases, J shed 6 bases, and the junction held 11 bases outside the gene matches. Germline V gene data show CDR1 as SGDLS and CDR2 as YYNGEE. The CDR3 loop is CASNPGTAGGNEQFF. CDR3 coding DNA: TGTGCCAGCAACCCCGGGACGGCGGGGGGCAATGAGCAGTTCTTC.

This sequence joins TRBV1 and TRBJ2-7; the table's D call of TRBD2 was not tested on the DNA. TRBV1 is classified as a pseudogene. The CDR3 length is 19 residues. The CDR3 sequence is CTSSQSTSGTRGESYEQYF. The CDR3 nucleotides are TGCACCAGCAGCCAGTCGACTAGCGGGACCAGAGGGGAATCCTACGAGCAGTACTTC.

V and J are TRBV18 and TRBJ2-4, with 7 positions matching TRBD2. Trimming removed 2 bases from V and 2 bases from J; junction bases left unmatched: 6. From germline, CDR1 is KGHSH and CDR2 LQKENI. This CDR3 is 16 amino acids long. The CDR3 is CASSPIAGETKNIQYF. In nucleotides, the CDR3 is TGTGCCAGCTCACCAATTGCGGGAGAGACCAAAAACATTCAGTACTTC.

The rearrangement joins TRBV27 to TRBJ2-7; 9 bases align to TRBD1. Trimming at V came to 1 base and at J to 1 base, leaving 11 bases not matched to a gene. The CDR3 covers 18 residues. The germline gives CDR1 MNHEY, CDR2 SMNVEV (reference sequence). The CDR3 here is CASSLLGNRGRQSYEQYF. DNA of the CDR3: TGTGCCAGCAGTTTATTGGGGAACAGGGGGCGTCAATCCTACGAGCAGTACTTC.

The V and J genes are TRBV28 and TRBJ2-5, with 9 bases that match TRBD1. The J call is in doubt because the DNA end fits TRBJ2-7 better. The germline V gene has CDR1 MDHEN and CDR2 SYDVKM. The CDR3 has 19 amino acids. Written as DNA, the CDR3 is TGTGCCAGCAGCCCTATCATCAACCGAGGAGGGACAGGGTTGGGCGAGCAGTACTTC. Translating gives CASSPIINRGGTGLGEQYF.

This clonotype turned up a few times. The chain is built from TRBV12-3 or TRBV12-4 and TRBJ2-7; D perhaps matches TRBD2 (5 bases). This CDR3 has 13 residues. The V end lost 5 bases, the J end lost 7 bases, and 15 bases lay between the germline ends. The CDR3 is CASSATIGGEQYF. The CDR3 DNA follows: TGTGCCAGCAGTGCGACTATCGGCGGGGAGCAGTACTTC.

The chain carries TRBV20-1 and TRBJ2-1, with D unresolved. Germline V gene lookup returns CDR1 DFQATT and CDR2 SNEGSKA (reference sequence). With 7 bases removed from V and 7 bases from J, the gap between germline ends came to 14 bases. The CDR3 loop spans 12 amino acids. DNA for the CDR3: TGCAGTGTTGAAGGAGTGCTGAATGAGCAGTTCTTC. The encoded protein is CSVEGVLNEQFF.

The V call is TRBV20-1, the J call TRBJ2-1; D ambiguous. The CDR3 has 15 residues. Trimming removed 5 bases from V and 4 bases from J, with 18 bases in between. CDR1 and CDR2 from the germline V gene are DFQATT and SNEGSKA (reference sequence). CDR3 residues: CSAYPGPGQYNEQFF. In nucleotides, the CDR3 is TGCAGTGCTTATCCGGGCCCCGGTCAGTACAATGAGCAGTTCTTC.

J is TRBJ2-1 and V is TRBV12-3 or TRBV12-4; D may be TRBD2 (5 bases). Deletions cut 7 bases from V and 0 bases from J, with 16 bases between. The CDR3 spans 16 residues. CDR3 sequence: CASIPARSGSYNEQFF. For the CDR3, the DNA is TGTGCCAGCATCCCCGCGAGGAGCGGCTCCTACAATGAGCAGTTCTTC.

A few counts support this clonotype. The rearrangement uses TRBV9 and TRBJ1-5, with 9 positions matching TRBD1. The germline V gene encodes CDR1 SGDLS and CDR2 YYNGEE. The ends lost 4 bases at V and 3 bases at J; junction bases unmatched: 5. This CDR3 spans 15 amino acids. The CDR3 DNA reads as TGTGCCAGCAGCTTCGGGACAGGGCTCAATCAGCCCCAGCATTTT. Protein sequence: CASSFGTGLNQPQHF.

This clonotype was counted only a few times. This chain uses TRBV29-1 with TRBJ2-1; D is ambiguous. This CDR3 has 14 amino acids. CDR1 is SQVTM, CDR2 ANQGSEA, per germline. The V end was cut by 4 bases, the J end by 4 bases, with 14 bases between. CDR3 loop: CSVGAASWYNEQFF. CDR3 DNA: TGCAGCGTTGGGGCAGCCTCCTGGTACAATGAGCAGTTCTTC.

The chain joins TRBV6-1 to TRBJ1-1; D unresolved. The length of the CDR3 is 18 residues. Looked up from germline, CDR1 is MNHNS and CDR2 is SASEGT. Trimming removed 4 bases from V and 1 base from J, with 22 bases in between. The CDR3, as DNA: TGTGCCAGCAGTGCTCCTCCGGGTGCGGTGGAAAAGAACACTGAAGCTTTCTTT. Amino acid sequence: CASSAPPGAVEKNTEAFF.

This chain uses TRBV6-6 with TRBJ1-1, with 9 nucleotides matching TRBD1. J gave up 4 bases and V 4 bases, and 7 bases lay outside the gene matches. Looked up from germline, CDR1 is MNHNY and CDR2 is SVGAGI (reference sequence). The CDR3 totals 15 residues. CDR3 residues: CASSSPGQGFTEAFF. The CDR3 nucleotides are TGTGCCAGCAGTTCCCCGGGACAGGGTTTCACTGAAGCTTTCTTT.